These T cell receptor beta chains were read from a single sample in a study of CD8+ T cells in alopecia areata. Assay: immunoSEQ multiplex PCR; the TCRdb copy retains only in-frame clones and omits some. The data show about 250,000 clones, roughly 63% seen once. The material sequenced was CD4+ T cells sorted from blood, taken around week 54, from a patient treated with tofacitinib. Receptors were obtained from a human donor with alopecia areata. Both conserved end residues are part of each CDR3. The D gene is left open where the match is weak. For some rows the clone size is stated as once, few or many, or as a class when expanded; others skip it.

j_call v_call d_call clone_size cdr3_nt cdr3_aa
TRBJ2-3 TRBV2 NA few TGTGCCAGCAAAACGACCGGGACTTCAGTTGGCACAGATACGCAGTATTTT CASKTTGTSVGTDTQYF
TRBJ1-1 TRBV6-5 TRBD1 NA TGTGCCAGCAGTTATTCAGGACAGGGGGTCACTGAAGCTTTCTTT CASSYSGQGVTEAFF
TRBJ1-2 TRBV19 NA NA TGTGCCAGTAGTTACAGGACAGCGAACTATGGCTACACCTTC CASSYRTANYGYTF
TRBJ2-5 TRBV30 TRBD1 few TGTGCCTGGAGCCCTATGCCCGGGACAGGCTTGGGGGAGACCCAGTACTTC CAWSPMPGTGLGETQYF
TRBJ2-7 TRBV4-1 TRBD1 NA TGCGCCAGCAGCCTTAGGGACAGGGGACCCTACGAGCAGTACTTC CASSLRDRGPYEQYF
TRBJ2-6 TRBV27 NA NA TGTGCCAGCAGTACCAAGGGGGTTCAGAGGGCCAACGTCCTGACTTTC CASSTKGVQRANVLTF
TRBJ2-5 TRBV6-1 NA NA TGTGCCAGCAGTCTTCGGGTCCGGCTGGAGACCCAGTACTTC CASSLRVRLETQYF
TRBJ1-2 TRBV29-1 NA NA TGCAGCGTAACAGGTCGGGACTCACGCTATGGCTACACCTTC CSVTGRDSRYGYTF
TRBJ2-3 TRBV7-9 TRBD2 NA TGTGCCACCCGGAGCCTACTAGCGGAAGGGACAGATACGCAGTATTTT CATRSLLAEGTDTQYF
TRBJ1-6 TRBV4-3 NA NA TGCGCCAGCAGCCAAGAGCGGGGAAATTCACCCCTCCACTTT CASSQERGNSPLHF
TRBJ1-1 TRBV29-1 NA few TGCAGCGCCAGATGGGGAGGGAACACTGAAGCTTTCTTT CSARWGGNTEAFF
TRBJ1-3 TRBV5-6 NA few TGTGCCAGCAGCCGGACCGTCTCTGGAAACACCATATATTTT CASSRTVSGNTIYF
TRBJ1-1 TRBV20-1 NA few TGCAGTGCTAGAGGGAATACTGAAGCTTTCTTT CSARGNTEAFF
TRBJ2-4 TRBV30 NA NA TGTGCCTGGAGGTCCGGTAGACTAGCCAAAAACATTCAGTACTTC CAWRSGRLAKNIQYF
TRBJ1-1 TRBV14 NA NA TGTGCCAGCAGCTCCTACGGCCTCCCAGCTTTCTTT CASSSYGLPAFF
TRBJ2-3 TRBV5-1 TRBD2 NA TGCGCCAGCAGCTTGAGAGGACTAGGCACGGATACGCAGTATTTT CASSLRGLGTDTQYF
TRBJ2-6 TRBV10-3 NA once TGTGCCATCGGGTCCCGGCAGCCCTCTGGGGCCAACGTCCTGACTTTC CAIGSRQPSGANVLTF
TRBJ2-1 TRBV7-9 TRBD1 NA TGTGCCAGCAGCTTGGGACAGTACAATGAGCAGTTCTTC CASSLGQYNEQFF
TRBJ2-3 TRBV7-2 NA NA TGTGCCAGCAGCTTAGGTAGAGGGGATACGCAGTATTTT CASSLGRGDTQYF
TRBJ1-4 TRBV10-3 NA NA TGTGCCATCAGACAGGGATTAAATGAAAAACTGTTTTTT CAIRQGLNEKLFF
TRBJ2-7 TRBV30 TRBD1 NA TGTGCCTGGACCGGGACAGGGTACGAGCAGTACTTC CAWTGTGYEQYF
TRBJ1-4 TRBV13 NA few TGTGCCAGCCTGATGAAGATATCCTCGGAAAAACTGTTTTTT CASLMKISSEKLFF